The source of this T cell receptor (beta chain) is a study of blood T cells in healthy people across ages. The study's findings and limits: TCR beta diversity tracked closely with naive T cell percentage.

This CDR3 has 15 residues. The germline CDR1 and CDR2 sequences are SGHTA and FQGNSA. V dropped 5 bases and J dropped 4; count of bases not matched to a gene: 5. There are a few counts of this clonotype. Its target is not known. Through a sample-barcoded 5' primer and a J-beta primer mix, a second PCR was run for about 7 to 12 cycles. MiXCR, run by TCRdb on the 5' RACE reads, gives a single entry per CDR3 protein. The sample has 1.5 million to 2 million distinct CDR3 sequences; roughly 50% are singletons. This TCR was sampled from a woman between 35 and 50 years old in good health. The chain uses TRBV7-2 and TRBJ2-1, with TRBD2 identical over 10 bases. Material: blood. The CDR3, as DNA: TGTGCCAGCAGCCAACTAGCGGGGAGGTACAATGAGCAGTTCTTC. It yields the protein CASSQLAGRYNEQFF.